In its sample, the clone carrying this TCR beta chain was seen a few times. Its antigen is unidentified. These data are taken from a study of T-cell memory formation after mild COVID-19. The length of the CDR3 is 16 residues. General study results and limits: Contracting CD4+ clones were located mainly in CM and EM, and CD8+ clones in EMRA. Pre-infection memory harbored some responding clones, suggesting cross-reactive memory joined.

TCRdb passed the 5' RACE reads through MiXCR, listing each CDR3 protein once. The sample includes 300,000 to 400,000 distinct CDR3 sequences, around 15% of them seen just once. This TCR was recovered from a man in his late teens or twenties who had mild COVID-19 (a few samples of this study predate the infection). Cell type and time point are not known. The rearrangement uses TRBV21-1 and TRBJ2-5; TRBD2, the D gene given by the table, was not confirmed from the DNA. TRBV21-1 constitutes a pseudogene. Source material: PBMCs or a T cell subset sorted from them (not recorded which). The CDR3 coding sequence is TGTGCCAGCAGCAAAGTCCCAGCGGGAGTCCAAGAGACCCAGTACTTC. Protein sequence: CASSKVPAGVQETQYF.